The rows below give T cell receptor beta chains drawn from one sample of a study of T cell changes during pregnancy in multiple sclerosis. This table comes from immunoSEQ multiplex PCR, and its TCRdb copy is limited to in-frame clones, with some not included. Found here are tens of thousands of clones, over 80% of them singletons; the top ten hold 1% to 1.5%. Sequencing used peripheral blood. All receptors derive from a female donor with multiple sclerosis, enrolled in a pregnancy study. Each CDR3 is given with its conserved first and last residue. The D gene is left open where the match is weak. Rows may omit the clone size; those that give it use once, few, many or a size class.

clone size | J gene | D gene | V gene | CDR3 protein | CDR3 DNA
NA | TRBJ2-1 | NA | TRBV4-1 | CASSQDPIRSYNEQFF | TGCGCCAGCAGCCAAGACCCGATCCGGTCCTACAATGAGCAGTTCTTC
NA | TRBJ2-7 | NA | TRBV6-5 | CASSYGELSPYEQYF | TGTGCCAGCAGTTACGGGGAACTATCCCCCTACGAGCAGTACTTC
once | TRBJ2-3 | NA | TRBV4-1 | CASRVHPNTDTQYF | TGCGCCAGCAGAGTCCACCCTAACACAGATACGCAGTATTTT
NA | TRBJ1-1 | NA | TRBV28 | CASSFGQGDTEAFF | TGTGCCAGCAGTTTCGGGCAGGGTGACACTGAAGCTTTCTTT
NA | TRBJ2-5 | TRBD1 | TRBV11-2 | CASSLEGGTYQETQYF | TGTGCCAGCAGCTTAGAAGGGGGCACGTACCAAGAGACCCAGTACTTC
NA | TRBJ1-1 | NA | TRBV5-5 | CASSGGLNTEAFF | TGTGCCAGCAGCGGGGGACTTAACACTGAAGCTTTCTTT
NA | TRBJ2-7 | NA | TRBV11-2 | CASSPRGGVYEQYF | TGTGCCAGCAGCCCTCGTGGCGGAGTCTACGAGCAGTACTTC
NA | TRBJ2-5 | TRBD2 | TRBV7-3 | CASSLAGGAETQYF | TGTGCCAGCAGTTTAGCGGGAGGAGCGGAGACCCAGTACTTC
NA | TRBJ1-1 | TRBD1 | TRBV19 | CASSKGQTGLNTEAFF | TGTGCCAGTAGTAAGGGACAGACGGGGTTGAACACTGAAGCTTTCTTT
once | TRBJ2-7 | TRBD2 | TRBV19 | CASSILAGLASYEQYF | TGTGCCAGTAGTATACTAGCGGGCCTCGCCTCCTACGAGCAGTACTTC
NA | TRBJ1-5 | NA | TRBV5-1 | CASSSCRATLSKPQHF | TGCGCCAGCAGTAGTTGCAGGGCTACACTCTCAAAGCCCCAGCATTTT
NA | TRBJ2-7 | NA | TRBV6-1 | CASRLSNTYEQYF | TGTGCCAGCAGGTTATCCAATACCTACGAGCAGTACTTC
NA | TRBJ2-1 | NA | TRBV7-7 | CASSFPEPRVSYNEQFF | TGTGCCAGCAGCTTCCCCGAGCCGCGGGTTTCCTACAATGAGCAGTTCTTC
once | TRBJ1-1 | TRBD1 | TRBV2 | CASSRQGSTEAFF | TGTGCCAGCAGTCGACAGGGTAGCACTGAAGCTTTCTTT
NA | TRBJ2-5 | TRBD2 | TRBV5-1 | CASSLAGGKTQYF | TGCGCCAGCAGCCTCGCCGGGGGGAAGACCCAGTACTTC
once | TRBJ2-3 | NA | TRBV7-8 | CASSLGTDTQYF | TGTGCCAGCAGCTTAGGCACAGATACGCAGTATTTT
NA | TRBJ2-7 | NA | TRBV2 | CASSEWEGVTYEQYF | TGTGCCAGCAGTGAATGGGAAGGGGTCACCTACGAGCAGTACTTC
NA | TRBJ1-1 | NA | TRBV28 | CASSVGVGALNTEAFF | TGTGCCAGCAGCGTCGGAGTGGGGGCCTTGAACACTGAAGCTTTCTTT
NA | TRBJ2-3 | NA | TRBV19 | CASATEIGTDTQYF | TGTGCCAGCGCTACAGAGATTGGCACAGATACGCAGTATTTT
NA | TRBJ2-5 | TRBD2 | TRBV29-1 | CSVLLVGRAGETQYF | TGCAGCGTTTTGCTAGTAGGGAGGGCGGGTGAGACCCAGTACTTC
NA | TRBJ2-3 | NA | TRBV4-2 | CASSQDLGASTDTQYF | TGTGCCAGCAGCCAAGATCTGGGCGCTAGCACAGATACGCAGTATTTT
NA | TRBJ2-5 | NA | TRBV6-5 | CASSYSGSQETQYF | TGTGCCAGCAGTTACTCAGGGTCCCAAGAGACCCAGTACTTC
NA | TRBJ2-1 | NA | TRBV6-5 | CASSYLGENEQFF | TGTGCCAGCAGTTACCTCGGGGAGAATGAGCAGTTCTTC
NA | TRBJ2-3 | TRBD2 | TRBV4-2 | CASSRTSGSADTQYF | TGTGCCAGCAGCCGGACTAGCGGGAGCGCAGATACGCAGTATTTT
NA | TRBJ1-1 | NA | TRBV2 | CASRPRPPGNTEAFF | TGTGCCAGCAGACCCAGACCCCCCGGGAACACTGAAGCTTTCTTT
NA | TRBJ1-2 | NA | TRBV27 | CASGFWGAGVYGYTF | TGTGCCAGCGGCTTCTGGGGGGCTGGGGTCTATGGCTACACCTTC
NA | TRBJ2-7 | NA | TRBV5-4 | CASSLYSVPREYF | TGTGCCAGCAGCTTGTATTCAGTCCCCCGTGAGTACTTC
NA | TRBJ2-7 | TRBD2 | TRBV11-2 | CASSLVGTSDHEQYF | TGTGCCAGCAGCTTAGTAGGGACTAGCGACCACGAGCAGTACTTC
NA | TRBJ1-5 | NA | TRBV29-1 | CSVSDRFSNQPQHF | TGCAGCGTTTCCGACAGGTTCAGCAATCAGCCCCAGCATTTT
NA | TRBJ2-7 | TRBD1 | TRBV7-2 | CASSFWAGGSWSYEQYF | TGTGCCAGCAGCTTTTGGGCAGGGGGATCCTGGTCCTACGAGCAGTACTTC
NA | TRBJ1-1 | NA | TRBV7-9 | CASSLSIAGNTEAFF | TGTGCCAGCAGCTTAAGTATCGCAGGGAACACTGAAGCTTTCTTT
NA | TRBJ1-1 | NA | TRBV5-4 | CASSQPQGSGTEAFF | TGTGCCAGCAGCCAACCGCAGGGCTCGGGTACTGAAGCTTTCTTT
NA | TRBJ2-7 | NA | TRBV4-3 | CASSQDQGSPYEQYF | TGCGCCAGCAGCCAAGATCAGGGTTCCCCCTACGAGCAGTACTTC
NA | TRBJ2-5 | TRBD2 | TRBV20-1 | CSRTSLETQYF | TGCAGCCGGACTAGCCTGGAGACCCAGTACTTC
NA | TRBJ2-7 | TRBD2 | TRBV5-4 | CASSTRGSISPEQYF | TGTGCCAGCAGCACTCGCGGGAGCATCTCGCCCGAGCAGTACTTC
NA | TRBJ2-3 | TRBD1 | TRBV6-1 | CASAGTASTDTQYF | TGTGCCAGTGCCGGGACAGCCAGCACAGATACGCAGTATTTT
once | TRBJ1-3 | NA | TRBV6-1 | CASSPFQGNTIYF | TGTGCCAGCAGCCCTTTTCAGGGAAACACCATATATTTT
NA | TRBJ2-2 | NA | TRBV10-1 | CANLFTGTQTGELFF | TGCGCCAACCTCTTTACCGGGACGCAGACCGGGGAGCTGTTTTTT
NA | TRBJ1-5 | TRBD1 | TRBV19 | CASRTGQENQPQHF | TGTGCCAGTAGGACCGGACAGGAGAATCAGCCCCAGCATTTT
NA | TRBJ2-5 | NA | TRBV10-3 | CAISGSGGQETQYF | TGTGCCATCAGTGGGTCGGGCGGACAAGAGACCCAGTACTTC
NA | TRBJ2-7 | TRBD1 | TRBV5-4 | CASSQGTGGMTIYEQYF | TGTGCCAGCAGCCAGGGGACAGGGGGCATGACCATATACGAGCAGTACTTC
NA | TRBJ1-5 | NA | TRBV27 | CASSFSSSYQPQHF | TGTGCCAGCAGTTTTTCCAGTTCATATCAGCCCCAGCATTTT
NA | TRBJ2-3 | TRBD2 | TRBV10-1 | CASSDSSGLAGADTQYF | TGCGCCAGCAGTGACTCCTCTGGACTAGCGGGAGCAGATACGCAGTATTTT
NA | TRBJ2-3 | TRBD2 | TRBV11-2 | CASSSRGSGTTDTQYF | TGTGCCAGCAGCTCCCGGGGAAGCGGGACCACAGATACGCAGTATTTT
NA | TRBJ2-3 | NA | TRBV5-1 | CASSLDPPSSAGDTQYF | TGCGCCAGCAGCCTGGACCCACCTTCTTCCGCCGGAGATACGCAGTATTTT
NA | TRBJ2-2 | TRBD2 | TRBV7-6 | CASSGTSGRAGELFF | TGTGCCAGCAGCGGTACTAGCGGGAGAGCCGGGGAGCTGTTTTTT